This TCR beta chain was identified in a study of shared clonotypes between healthy human individuals. Points from the study as a whole: Genetic and exposure-history diversity was limited by the small donor number. Only blood samples were collected, and tissue repertoires likely differ.

With respect to this clone: Its antigen is not known.

Trimming stripped 6 bases from V and 5 bases from J, with 16 bases between. CDR1 and CDR2 from the germline V gene are MNHEY and SVGAGI. The CDR3 length is 14 residues. Some clones are missing from TCRdb's copy, which holds only in-frame ones; the method was immunoSEQ multiplex PCR. The data hold 520,000 or so clones, with roughly 78% observed a single time. The sequence was collected from a woman in her forties in good health. Some clones in this sample may be carry-over from other donors' samples. V usage is TRBV6-5 and J usage is TRBJ2-5, with D unresolved. Specimen: PBMCs. Written as DNA, the CDR3 is TGTGCCAGCAGCCGTCGCGGAGTTACGGAGACCCAGTACTTC. Translated, it gives CASSRRGVTETQYF.